The T cell receptor (beta chain) under discussion was sequenced for a study of blood T cell repertoires in COVID-19. About the study: Both acute and convalescent COVID-19 samples were obtained from the United States, Italy and Spain. From T cells, B-cell-depleted T cells, or PBMCs came the material, which was cDNA or gDNA.

In the original processing: Reference gene primer amplification gave estimated nucleated cell counts. Clones were sequenced by immunoSEQ multiplex PCR, and TCRdb holds only the in-frame ones, with some missing. V, J and clone size were drawn from that table, and D and trimming were deduced from the DNA. The data show over 250,000 clones, 83% seen once. Germline V gene lookup returns CDR1 SGHRS and CDR2 YFSETQ. The CDR3 contains 12 residues. V was clipped by 5 bases and J by 5 bases, with 10 bases between them. The chain has TRBV5-1 and TRBJ2-5; no clear D. This receptor was taken from a woman aged 45-65 years who had recovered from COVID-19. The sequenced sample consisted of peripheral blood. In DNA form, the CDR3 reads TGCGCCAGCAGACAGCCCACGGAGACCCAGTACTTC. Encoded protein: CASRQPTETQYF.